The rows below give T cell receptor beta chains drawn from one sample of a study of STAT5B mutations in CD4+ large granular lymphocyte leukemia. Clones were sequenced by immunoSEQ multiplex PCR, and TCRdb holds only the in-frame ones, with some missing. Of 30,000 or so clones listed, approximately 80% are singletons. The material sequenced was CD4+ T cells from blood buffy coats. The receptors stem from a human donor in good health. CDR3s include the opening cysteine and the closing phenylalanine or tryptophan. D genes are given only for firm matches. Size is stated for part of the rows, as once, few or many counts, or as a class when the clone is expanded.

TRBJ2-7 | - | TRBV5-5 | - | CASSLLGEQYF | TGTGCCAGCAGCTTGTTGGGCGAGCAGTACTTC
TRBJ1-4 | - | TRBV6-1 | - | CATLPSRAFEKLFF | TGTGCCACCCTCCCCTCGCGAGCCTTTGAAAAACTGTTTTTT
TRBJ1-5 | - | TRBV7-2 | - | CASSKGGNQPQHF | TGTGCCAGCAGCAAAGGAGGAAATCAGCCCCAGCATTTT
TRBJ1-6 | - | TRBV30 | - | CAWSLAGRSYNSPLHF | TGTGCCTGGTCACTTGCAGGGCGCTCCTATAATTCACCCCTCCACTTT
TRBJ2-3 | once | TRBV30 | - | CAWSLQGTDTQYF | TGTGCCTGGAGTCTCCAGGGCACAGATACGCAGTATTTT
TRBJ2-7 | - | TRBV30 | - | CAWSSTVTYEQYF | TGTGCCTGGAGTTCTACAGTTACCTACGAGCAGTACTTC
TRBJ2-5 | - | TRBV7-3 | - | CASSSGAGETQYF | TGTGCCAGCAGCTCGGGGGCGGGAGAGACCCAGTACTTC
TRBJ1-2 | - | TRBV6-1 | TRBD1 | CASSEQRQGPCYF | TGTGCCAGCAGTGAGCAACGACAGGGTCCCTGTTATTTC
TRBJ2-5 | - | TRBV14 | TRBD2 | CASSQAFRLAGSSRQYF | TGTGCCAGCAGCCAAGCATTCCGACTAGCGGGAAGCTCGCGGCAGTACTTC
TRBJ2-5 | once | TRBV20-1 | - | CSARQETQYF | TGCAGTGCAAGACAAGAGACCCAGTACTTC
TRBJ1-4 | - | TRBV27 | - | CASTGGATNEKLFF | TGTGCCAGCACCGGTGGGGCAACTAATGAAAAACTGTTTTTT
TRBJ1-2 | few | TRBV6-4 | - | CASSQGRSIF | TGTGCCAGCAGCCAGGGACGTTCGATCTTC
TRBJ1-5 | - | TRBV6-5 | - | CASSLGGAVSNQPQHF | TGTGCCAGCAGTTTAGGAGGGGCAGTAAGCAATCAGCCCCAGCATTTT
TRBJ1-3 | - | TRBV6-5 | - | CASSSDRSSGNTIYF | TGTGCCAGCAGTTCAGACCGGAGCTCTGGAAACACCATATATTTT
TRBJ2-1 | - | TRBV29-1 | - | CSVRSSSYNEQFF | TGCAGCGTAAGGAGCAGCTCCTACAATGAGCAGTTCTTC
TRBJ2-5 | - | TRBV18 | TRBD1 | CASSPPNARDRQETQYF | TGTGCCAGCTCACCACCGAACGCTCGGGACAGACAAGAGACCCAGTACTTC
TRBJ2-1 | - | TRBV29-1 | - | CSVAEAASYNEQFF | TGCAGCGTTGCAGAGGCGGCCTCCTACAATGAGCAGTTCTTC
TRBJ1-3 | - | TRBV23-1 | - | CASSPPGVSGNTIYF | TGCGCCAGCAGTCCCCCGGGAGTCTCTGGAAACACCATATATTTT
TRBJ1-3 | - | TRBV21-1 | - | CASSHIGGGAGLAGNTIYF | TGTGCCAGCAGCCACATCGGAGGGGGCGCGGGTCTTGCTGGAAACACCATATATTTT
TRBJ2-7 | - | TRBV7-3 | TRBD2 | CASSPTSDSYEQYF | TGTGCCAGCAGCCCAACTAGCGACTCCTACGAGCAGTACTTC
TRBJ2-1 | - | TRBV4-3 | TRBD2 | CASSQQLAVRYNEQFF | TGCGCCAGCAGCCAACAACTAGCGGTTAGATACAATGAGCAGTTCTTC
TRBJ2-5 | - | TRBV19 | - | CASSIRDAGQKTQYF | TGTGCCAGTAGTATAAGGGACGCGGGCCAAAAGACCCAGTACTTC
TRBJ2-2 | once | TRBV6-6 | TRBD2 | CASSYPGTITGELFF | TGTGCCAGCAGTTACCCGGGGACTATCACCGGGGAGCTGTTTTTT
TRBJ2-7 | once | TRBV27 | TRBD2 | CASSFSGLGMIYEQYF | TGTGCCAGCAGTTTTTCGGGACTAGGGATGATCTACGAGCAGTACTTC
TRBJ1-2 | - | TRBV27 | - | CASRLGDGNYGYTF | TGTGCCAGCAGGCTTGGCGACGGTAACTATGGCTACACCTTC
TRBJ2-6 | - | TRBV10-1 | - | CASSESSGSGANVLTF | TGCGCCAGCAGTGAGTCGTCTGGGTCTGGGGCCAACGTCCTGACTTTC
TRBJ2-7 | - | TRBV19 | TRBD2 | CASSDIAGTKIYEQYF | TGTGCCAGTAGTGACATAGCGGGCACTAAGATCTACGAGCAGTACTTC
TRBJ2-5 | - | TRBV14 | TRBD1 | CASSQGGTGGETQYF | TGTGCCAGCAGCCAAGGGGGCACAGGGGGAGAGACCCAGTACTTC
TRBJ1-1 | - | TRBV10-2 | - | CASSDALNTEAFF | TGCGCCAGCAGTGATGCCCTGAACACTGAAGCTTTCTTT